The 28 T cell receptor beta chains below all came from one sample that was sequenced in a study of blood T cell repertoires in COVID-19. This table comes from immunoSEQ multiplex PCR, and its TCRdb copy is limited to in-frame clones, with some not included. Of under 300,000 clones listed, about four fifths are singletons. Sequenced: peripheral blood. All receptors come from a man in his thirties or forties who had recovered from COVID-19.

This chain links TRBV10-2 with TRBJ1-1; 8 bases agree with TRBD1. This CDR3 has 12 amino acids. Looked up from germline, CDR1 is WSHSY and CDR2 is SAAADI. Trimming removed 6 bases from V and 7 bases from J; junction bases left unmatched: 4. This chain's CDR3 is CASSSGGYEAFF. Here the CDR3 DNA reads TGCGCCAGCAGCTCAGGGGGCTATGAAGCTTTCTTT.

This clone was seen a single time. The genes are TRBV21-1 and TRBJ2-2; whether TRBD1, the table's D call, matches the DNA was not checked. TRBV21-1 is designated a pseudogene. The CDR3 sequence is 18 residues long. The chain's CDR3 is CASSIRRTGDSNTGELFF. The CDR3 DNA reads TGTGCCAGCAGCATACGAAGAACCGGGGACAGCAACACCGGGGAGCTGTTTTTT.

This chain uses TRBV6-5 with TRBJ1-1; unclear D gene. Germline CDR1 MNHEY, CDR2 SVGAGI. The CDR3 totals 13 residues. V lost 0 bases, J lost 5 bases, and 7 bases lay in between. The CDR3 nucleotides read TGTGCCAGCAGTTACTCGGCGGGGACTGAAGCTTTCTTT. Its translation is CASSYSAGTEAFF.

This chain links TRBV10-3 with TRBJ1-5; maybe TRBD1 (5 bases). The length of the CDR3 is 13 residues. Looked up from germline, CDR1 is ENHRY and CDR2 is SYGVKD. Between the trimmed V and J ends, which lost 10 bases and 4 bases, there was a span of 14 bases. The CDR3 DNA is TGTGCCACGCGGCAGGGTTATAATCAGCCCCAGCATTTT. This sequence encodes CATRQGYNQPQHF.

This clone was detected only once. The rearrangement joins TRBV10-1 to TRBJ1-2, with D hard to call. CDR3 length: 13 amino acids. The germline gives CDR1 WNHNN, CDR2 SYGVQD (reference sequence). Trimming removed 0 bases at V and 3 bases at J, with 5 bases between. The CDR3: CASSESTDYGYTF. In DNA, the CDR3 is TGCGCCAGCAGTGAGTCTACGGACTATGGCTACACCTTC.

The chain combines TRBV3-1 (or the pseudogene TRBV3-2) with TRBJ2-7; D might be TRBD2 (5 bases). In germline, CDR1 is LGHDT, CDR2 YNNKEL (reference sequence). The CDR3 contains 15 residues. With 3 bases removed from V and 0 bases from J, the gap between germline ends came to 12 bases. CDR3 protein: CASSQRVATSYEQYF. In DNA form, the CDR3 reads TGTGCCAGCAGCCAGCGGGTAGCGACCTCCTACGAGCAGTACTTC.

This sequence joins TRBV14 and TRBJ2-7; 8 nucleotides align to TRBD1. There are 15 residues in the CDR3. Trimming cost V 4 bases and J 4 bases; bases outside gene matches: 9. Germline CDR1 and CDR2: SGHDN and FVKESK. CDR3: CASSPGQGPYYEQYF. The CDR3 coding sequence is TGTGCCAGCAGCCCCGGACAGGGACCCTATTACGAGCAGTACTTC.

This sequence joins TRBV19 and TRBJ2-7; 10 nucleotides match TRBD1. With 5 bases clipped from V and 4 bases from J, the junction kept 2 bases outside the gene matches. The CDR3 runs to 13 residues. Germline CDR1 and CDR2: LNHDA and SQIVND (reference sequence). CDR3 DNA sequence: TGTGCCAGTAGTGTGGGACAGGGGTACGAGCAGTACTTC. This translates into CASSVGQGYEQYF.

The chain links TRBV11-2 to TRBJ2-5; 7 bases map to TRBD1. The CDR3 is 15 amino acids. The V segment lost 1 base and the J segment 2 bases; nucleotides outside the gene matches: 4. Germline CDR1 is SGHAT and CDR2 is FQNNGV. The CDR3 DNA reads TGTGCCAGCAGCTTAGGGCCGGGACAGCAAGAGACCCAGTACTTC. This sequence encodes CASSLGPGQQETQYF.

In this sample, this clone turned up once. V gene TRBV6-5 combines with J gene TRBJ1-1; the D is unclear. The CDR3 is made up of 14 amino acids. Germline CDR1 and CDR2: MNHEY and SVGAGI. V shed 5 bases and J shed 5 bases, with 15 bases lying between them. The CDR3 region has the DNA TGTGCCAGCAGTCCTGGGTCGGAGAGGACTGAAGCTTTCTTT. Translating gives CASSPGSERTEAFF.

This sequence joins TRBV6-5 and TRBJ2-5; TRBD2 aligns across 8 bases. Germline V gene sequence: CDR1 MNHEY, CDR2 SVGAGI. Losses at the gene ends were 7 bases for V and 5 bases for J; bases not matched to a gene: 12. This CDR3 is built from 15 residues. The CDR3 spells CASTKSGGRTETQYF. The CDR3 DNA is TGTGCCAGCACAAAGAGCGGGGGTCGCACCGAGACCCAGTACTTC.

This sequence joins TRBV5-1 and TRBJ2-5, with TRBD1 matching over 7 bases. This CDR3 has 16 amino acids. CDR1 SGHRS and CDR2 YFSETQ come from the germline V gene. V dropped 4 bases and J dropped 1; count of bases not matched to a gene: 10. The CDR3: CASSITGDGSQETQYF. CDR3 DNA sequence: TGCGCCAGCAGCATTACAGGGGATGGGTCCCAAGAGACCCAGTACTTC.

DNA for the CDR3: TGTGCCAGCAGCCAAGATGGTGAGGGACAGGGCATTCTATTCACAGATACGCAGTATTTT. Encoded protein: CASSQDGEGQGILFTDTQYF. V gene TRBV4-2 combines with J gene TRBJ2-3; 9 nucleotides agree with TRBD1. The J segment lost 2 bases and the V segment lost 0 bases, leaving 15 bases of the junction unmatched. CDR1 and CDR2 from the germline V gene are LGHNA and YNFKEQ. The CDR3 loop spans 20 amino acids.

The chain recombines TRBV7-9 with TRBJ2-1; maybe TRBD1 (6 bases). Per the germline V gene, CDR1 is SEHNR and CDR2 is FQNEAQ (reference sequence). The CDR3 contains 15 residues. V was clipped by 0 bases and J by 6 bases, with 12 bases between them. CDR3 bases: TGTGCCAGCAGCTTAGCAGGGGGTTTCCCCAATGAGCAGTTCTTC. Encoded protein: CASSLAGGFPNEQFF.

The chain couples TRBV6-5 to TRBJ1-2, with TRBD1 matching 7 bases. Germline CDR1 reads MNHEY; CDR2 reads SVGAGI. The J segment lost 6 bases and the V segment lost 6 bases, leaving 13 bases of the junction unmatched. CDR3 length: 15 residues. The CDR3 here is CASSNEVTGPHGYTF. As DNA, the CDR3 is TGTGCCAGCAGCAACGAGGTGACAGGGCCTCATGGCTACACCTTC.

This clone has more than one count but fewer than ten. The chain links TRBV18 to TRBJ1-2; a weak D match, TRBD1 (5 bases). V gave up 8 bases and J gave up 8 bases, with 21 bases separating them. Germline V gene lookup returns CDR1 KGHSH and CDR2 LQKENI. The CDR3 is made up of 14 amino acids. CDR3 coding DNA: TGTGCCAGCCGGGGGTCCGGGGCCCGAGGCGGCTACACCTTC. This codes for CASRGSGARGGYTF.

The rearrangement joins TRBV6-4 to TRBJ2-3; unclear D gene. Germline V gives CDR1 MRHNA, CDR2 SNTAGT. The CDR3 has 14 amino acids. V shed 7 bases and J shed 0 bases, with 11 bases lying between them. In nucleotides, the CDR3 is TGTGCCAGCACCAAACGCAGAAGCACAGATACGCAGTATTTT. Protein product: CASTKRRSTDTQYF.

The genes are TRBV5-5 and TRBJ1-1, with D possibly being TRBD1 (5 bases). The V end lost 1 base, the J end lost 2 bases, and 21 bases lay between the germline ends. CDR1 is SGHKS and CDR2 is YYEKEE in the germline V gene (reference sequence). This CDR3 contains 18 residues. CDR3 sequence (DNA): TGTGCCAGCAGCTTGTTTGGAGGGGATTACCGGGGAAACACTGAAGCTTTCTTT. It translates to CASSLFGGDYRGNTEAFF.

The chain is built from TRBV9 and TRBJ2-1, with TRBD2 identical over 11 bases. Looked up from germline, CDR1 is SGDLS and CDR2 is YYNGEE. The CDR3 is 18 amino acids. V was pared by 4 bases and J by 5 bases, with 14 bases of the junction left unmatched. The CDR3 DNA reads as TGTGCCAGCAGCCCCCGGGACCCTCTAGCGGGGGGACACAATGAGCAGTTCTTC. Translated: CASSPRDPLAGGHNEQFF.

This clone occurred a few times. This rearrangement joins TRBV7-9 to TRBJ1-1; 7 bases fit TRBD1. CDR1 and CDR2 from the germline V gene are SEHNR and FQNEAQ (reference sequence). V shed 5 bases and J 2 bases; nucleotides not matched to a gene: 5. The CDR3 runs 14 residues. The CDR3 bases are TGTGCCAGCAGCGGGGACAGATCAAACACTGAAGCTTTCTTT. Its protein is CASSGDRSNTEAFF.

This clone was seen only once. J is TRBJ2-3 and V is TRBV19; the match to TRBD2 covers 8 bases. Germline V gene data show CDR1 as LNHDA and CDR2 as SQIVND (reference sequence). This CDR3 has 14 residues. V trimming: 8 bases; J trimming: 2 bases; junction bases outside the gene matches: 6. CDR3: CASGAGASTDTQYF. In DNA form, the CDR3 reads TGTGCCAGTGGAGCGGGGGCCTCCACAGATACGCAGTATTTT. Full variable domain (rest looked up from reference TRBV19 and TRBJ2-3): DGGITQSPKYLFRKEGQNVTLSCEQNLNHDAMYWYRQDPGQGLRLIYYSQIVNDFQKGDIAEGYSVSREKKESFPLTVTSAQKNPTAFYLCASGAGASTDTQYFGPGTRLTVL.

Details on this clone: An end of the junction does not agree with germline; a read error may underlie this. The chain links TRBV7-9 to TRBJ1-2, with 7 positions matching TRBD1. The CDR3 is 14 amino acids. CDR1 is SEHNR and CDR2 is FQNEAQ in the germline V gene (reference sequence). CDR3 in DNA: TGTGCCAGCAGCCACCCTCCGGGACAGCCCGGTCTGGCCTTC. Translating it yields CASSHPPGQPGLAF.

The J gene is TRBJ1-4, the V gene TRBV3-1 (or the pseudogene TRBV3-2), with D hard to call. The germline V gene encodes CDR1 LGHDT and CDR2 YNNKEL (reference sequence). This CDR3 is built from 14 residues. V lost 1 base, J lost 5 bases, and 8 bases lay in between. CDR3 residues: CASSQVDGNEKLFF. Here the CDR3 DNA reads TGTGCCAGCAGCCAAGTCGACGGGAATGAAAAACTGTTTTTT.

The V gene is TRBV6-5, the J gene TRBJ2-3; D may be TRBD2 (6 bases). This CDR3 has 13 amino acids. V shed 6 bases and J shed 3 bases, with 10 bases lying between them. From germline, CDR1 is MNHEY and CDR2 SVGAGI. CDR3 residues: CASRRDLTDTQYF. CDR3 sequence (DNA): TGTGCCAGCAGAAGGGACTTAACAGATACGCAGTATTTT.

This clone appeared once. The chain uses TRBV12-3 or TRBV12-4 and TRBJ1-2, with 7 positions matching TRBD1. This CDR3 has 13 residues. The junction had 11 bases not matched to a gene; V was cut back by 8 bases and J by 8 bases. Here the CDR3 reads CASLSAGGFGYTF. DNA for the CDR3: TGTGCCAGCCTTTCTGCAGGGGGATTCGGCTACACCTTC.

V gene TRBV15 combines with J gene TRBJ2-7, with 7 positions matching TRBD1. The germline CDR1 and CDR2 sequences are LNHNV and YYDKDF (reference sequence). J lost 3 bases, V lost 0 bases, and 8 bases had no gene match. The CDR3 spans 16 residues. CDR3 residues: CATSRDLGQEFYEQYF. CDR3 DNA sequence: TGTGCCACCAGCAGAGATCTAGGACAGGAGTTCTACGAGCAGTACTTC. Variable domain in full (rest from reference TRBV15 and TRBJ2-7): DAMVIQNPRYQVTQFGKPVTLSCSQTLNHNVMYWYQQKSSQAPKLLFHYYDKDFNNEADTPDNFQSRRPNTSFCFLDIRSPGLGDTAMYLCATSRDLGQEFYEQYFGPGTRLTVT.

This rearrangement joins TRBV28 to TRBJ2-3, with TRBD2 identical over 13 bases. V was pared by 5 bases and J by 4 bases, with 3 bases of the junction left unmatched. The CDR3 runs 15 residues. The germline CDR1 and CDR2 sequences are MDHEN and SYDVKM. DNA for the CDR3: TGTGCCAGCAGTACTAGCGGGGGGGATTCAGATACGCAGTATTTT. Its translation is CASSTSGGDSDTQYF.

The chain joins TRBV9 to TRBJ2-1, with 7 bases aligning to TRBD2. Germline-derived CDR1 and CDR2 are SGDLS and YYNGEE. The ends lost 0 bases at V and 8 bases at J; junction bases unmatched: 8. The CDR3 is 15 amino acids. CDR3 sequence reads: CASSVAPQRGDEQFF. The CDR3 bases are TGTGCCAGCAGCGTAGCCCCACAGCGGGGCGATGAGCAGTTCTTC. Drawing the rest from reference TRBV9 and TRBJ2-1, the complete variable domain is DSGVTQTPKHLITATGQRVTLRCSPRSGDLSVYWYQQSLDQGLQFLIQYYNGEERAKGNILERFSAQQFPDLHSELNLSSLELGDSALYFCASSVAPQRGDEQFFGPGTRLTVL.